Presented here are 5 T cell receptor beta chains from one specimen sequenced in a study of regulatory T cells in long-lasting Graves disease. Libraries of TCR beta came from iRepertoire HTBI primers plus Arm-PCR of CDR3 regions. TCRdb redid the calling of the multiplex PCR reads with MiXCR, one entry per CDR3 protein. The table shows almost 350,000 distinct CDR3 sequences, with less than 20% occurring only once. The time point: persistent/refractory GD, antithyroid drugs over 5 years with positive TRAb. With RNA extracted from PBMCs as input, the TCR library was made. This material consisted of peripheral blood mononuclear cells (PBMCs), taken when the disease was refractory, from a patient treated with antithyroid drugs. The receptors here all came from a female donor with Graves disease.

Ten or more counts support this clonotype. The chain combines TRBV30 with TRBJ2-7, with TRBD2 matching over 7 bases. V gave up 2 bases and J gave up 3 bases; unmatched junction bases: 7. In germline, CDR1 is GTSNPN, CDR2 SVGIG (reference sequence). The CDR3 runs 14 residues. DNA for the CDR3: TGTGCCTGGAGTCGAGGTGGGGGGGTCTACGAGCAGTACTTC. Its translation is CAWSRGGGVYEQYF.

This CDR3 reads CSARPYLEKLFF. The CDR3 DNA is TGCAGTGCTAGACCGTATCTTGAAAAACTGTTTTTT. This rearrangement joins TRBV20-1 to TRBJ1-4; D call uncertain. The CDR3 is 12 residues long. Germline V gene sequence: CDR1 DFQATT, CDR2 SNEGSKA (reference sequence). The V and J ends lost 2 bases and 7 bases respectively, with 8 bases between them.

This clonotype was observed many times. V is TRBV24-1 and J is TRBJ2-5, with a possible D match to TRBD1 (6 bases). Trimming removed 7 bases from V and 5 bases from J, with 10 bases in between. The CDR3 is 12 residues long. Per germline, CDR1 KGHDR and CDR2 SFDVKD. CDR3 region: CATSRGVETQYF. CDR3 DNA sequence: TGTGCCACCAGCAGGGGCGTCGAGACCCAGTACTTC.

The chain has TRBV6-1 and TRBJ1-5; no clear D gene. The ends were cut back, 8 bases at V and 1 base at J, with 18 bases in the middle. Per the germline V gene, CDR1 is MNHNS and CDR2 is SASEGT. This CDR3 has 16 amino acids. This CDR3 reads CASLTPLIGSNQPQHF. The CDR3, as DNA: TGTGCCAGCCTTACGCCTCTCATCGGGAGCAATCAGCCCCAGCATTTT.

This clonotype was observed a few times. This chain's CDR3 is CATLRRGQGALDGANVLTF. CDR3 in DNA: TGTGCCACCCTTAGAAGGGGACAGGGGGCGCTGGATGGGGCCAACGTCCTGACTTTC. The chain is built from TRBV7-9 and TRBJ2-6; the match to TRBD1 covers 12 bases. This CDR3 is built from 19 residues. CDR1 SEHNR and CDR2 FQNEAQ come from the germline V gene (reference sequence). The junction had 16 bases not matched to a gene; V was cut back by 10 bases and J by 3 bases. The full variable domain, in which reference TRBV7-9 and TRBJ2-6 provide the parts outside the CDR3, is DTGVSQNPRHKITKRGQNVTFRCDPISEHNRLYWYRQTLGQGPEFLTYFQNEAQLEKSRLLSDRFSAERPKGSFSTLEIQRTEQGDSAMYLCATLRRGQGALDGANVLTFGAGSRLTVL.